These T cell receptor beta chains were read from a single sample in a study of low-dose radiotherapy and immunotherapy resistance in tumors. TCRdb recomputed calls from the reads with MiXCR, one row per CDR3 protein. The table has some 60,000 distinct CDR3 sequences, about a quarter seen once. Sequenced material: PBMCs, taken before treatment. These receptors originate from a male donor with rectosigmoid adenocarcinoma. The CDR3 runs from the conserved cysteine through the conserved F or W. The D gene is left open where the match is weak. Clone size, where shown, is once, few, many, or a class for clones that have expanded.

j_call clone_size d_call v_call cdr3_aa cdr3_nt
TRBJ2-3 - - TRBV13 CATSSGTPTQYF TGTGCCACCAGCTCAGGAACCCCTACGCAGTATTTT
TRBJ2-5 many TRBD1 TRBV23-1 CASSKRAGGVETQYF TGCGCCAGCAGCAAAAGGGCAGGGGGAGTGGAGACCCAGTACTTC
TRBJ2-1 many TRBD2 TRBV27 CATRLAGEQFF TGTGCCACCAGGCTAGCGGGTGAGCAGTTCTTC
TRBJ2-1 - TRBD2 TRBV5-1 CASSLASGSYNEQFF TGCGCCAGCAGCTTGGCAAGCGGGAGCTACAATGAGCAGTTCTTC
TRBJ1-6 many - TRBV15 CATSRDRAGPYNSPLHF TGTGCCACCAGCAGAGATCGGGCAGGCCCCTATAATTCACCCCTCCACTTT
TRBJ1-4 - TRBD1 TRBV25-1 CASSSHRGFTEKLFF TGTGCCAGCAGTTCCCACAGGGGCTTCACCGAAAAACTGTTTTTT
TRBJ2-7 - TRBD1 TRBV12-3/TRBV12-4 CASRRQGAYEQYF TGTGCCAGCAGGAGACAGGGGGCCTACGAGCAGTACTTC
TRBJ1-2 few - TRBV7-9 CASSFGGFGYGYTF TGTGCCAGCAGCTTTGGGGGATTTGGCTATGGCTACACCTTC
TRBJ1-4 many - TRBV6-2/TRBV6-3 CASSYAGAYEKLFF TGTGCCAGCAGTTACGCCGGGGCTTACGAAAAACTGTTTTTT
TRBJ1-2 many - TRBV11-2 CASSQGTGTYGYTF TGTGCCAGCAGCCAAGGTACAGGGACCTATGGCTACACCTTC
TRBJ2-5 many TRBD1 TRBV29-1 CSVEDVQDRGNTQETQYF TGCAGCGTTGAAGATGTGCAGGACAGGGGTAATACGCAAGAGACCCAGTACTTC
TRBJ2-7 - - TRBV28 CASIPNRAGNSYEQYF TGTGCCAGCATCCCCAACAGGGCAGGGAACTCCTACGAGCAGTACTTC
TRBJ1-6 many - TRBV7-9 CASSLDPDQSPLHF TGTGCCAGCAGCTTAGACCCGGATCAATCACCCCTCCACTTT
TRBJ2-7 - - TRBV10-3 CAISESVGQSREQYF TGTGCCATCAGTGAGTCCGTAGGGCAGTCCCGCGAGCAGTACTTC
TRBJ1-5 many - TRBV12-3/TRBV12-4 CASSSPPAGQPQHF TGTGCCAGCAGTTCCCCTCCTGCAGGGCAGCCCCAGCATTTT
TRBJ2-3 once - TRBV11-2 CASSFGVTDTQYF TGTGCCAGCAGCTTCGGAGTCACAGATACGCAGTATTTT
TRBJ2-1 many TRBD2 TRBV9 CASSVNGGTYNEQFF TGTGCCAGCAGCGTAAACGGGGGGACCTACAATGAGCAGTTCTTC
TRBJ2-2 many TRBD2 TRBV4-1 CASSQLTSGRSGELFF TGCGCCAGCAGCCAGTTGACTAGCGGGAGGTCCGGGGAGCTGTTTTTT
TRBJ2-1 - TRBD2 TRBV6-2/TRBV6-3 CASSARLAGPGWEQFF TGTGCCAGCAGTGCCAGACTAGCGGGACCCGGATGGGAGCAGTTCTTC
TRBJ1-2 - TRBD1 TRBV28 CASSLLRGGTGVDGYTF TGTGCCAGCAGTTTATTAAGGGGGGGGACAGGGGTGGATGGCTACACCTTC
TRBJ2-7 many - TRBV29-1 CSVAPWGARINEQYF TGCAGCGTTGCCCCTTGGGGGGCGCGTATCAACGAGCAGTACTTC
TRBJ2-1 few TRBD2 TRBV28 CASRQSGLAGSNEQFF TGTGCCAGCAGACAGTCGGGACTAGCGGGATCAAATGAGCAGTTCTTC
TRBJ2-7 few TRBD2 TRBV5-1 CASSPGTSGQPSYEQYF TGCGCCAGCAGCCCCGGGACTAGCGGGCAACCCTCCTACGAGCAGTACTTC
TRBJ2-7 many TRBD2 TRBV6-2/TRBV6-3 CASSPERGRSYEQYF TGTGCCAGCAGCCCTGAACGCGGGAGGAGCTACGAGCAGTACTTC
TRBJ2-1 many TRBD1 TRBV6-1 CASLIRGQGLNEQFF TGTGCCAGTCTCATAAGGGGACAGGGCCTCAATGAGCAGTTCTTC
TRBJ1-2 many TRBD1 TRBV11-2 CASSFGQGENGYTF TGTGCCAGCAGCTTTGGCCAGGGGGAAAATGGCTACACCTTC
TRBJ2-7 many TRBD2 TRBV4-1 CASSPPRALAVLEEKYF TGCGCCAGCAGCCCCCCTAGGGCACTAGCGGTATTAGAAGAGAAGTACTTC
TRBJ1-1 many - TRBV12-3/TRBV12-4 CASRLEGNTEAFF TGTGCCAGCAGACTAGAGGGGAACACTGAAGCTTTCTTT
TRBJ2-3 many TRBD2 TRBV12-3/TRBV12-4 CASSLVAGTDTQYF TGTGCCAGCAGTTTGGTAGCGGGGACAGATACGCAGTATTTT
TRBJ2-3 many TRBD2 TRBV2 CASSEPTLAGGKSTQYF TGTGCCAGCAGTGAACCGACCTTAGCGGGGGGGAAATCTACGCAGTATTTT
TRBJ2-7 many - TRBV12-3/TRBV12-4 CASSSGGTTSYEQYF TGTGCCAGCAGTAGCGGCGGGACAACCTCCTACGAGCAGTACTTC
TRBJ2-1 many - TRBV27 CATTRTEYNEQFF TGTGCCACCACCCGGACGGAATACAATGAGCAGTTCTTC